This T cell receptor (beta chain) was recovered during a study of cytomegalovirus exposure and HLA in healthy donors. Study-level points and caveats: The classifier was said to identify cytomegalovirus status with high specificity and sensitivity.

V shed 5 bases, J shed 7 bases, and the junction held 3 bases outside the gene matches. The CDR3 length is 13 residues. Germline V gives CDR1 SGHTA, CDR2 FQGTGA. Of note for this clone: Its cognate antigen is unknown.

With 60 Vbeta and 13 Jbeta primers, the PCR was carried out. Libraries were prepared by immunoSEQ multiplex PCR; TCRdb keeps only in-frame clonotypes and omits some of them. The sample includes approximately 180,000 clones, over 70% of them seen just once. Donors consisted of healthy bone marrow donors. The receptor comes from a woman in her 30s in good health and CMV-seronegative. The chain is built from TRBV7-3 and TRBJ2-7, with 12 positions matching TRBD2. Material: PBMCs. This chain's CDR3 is CASSPGLAGEQYF. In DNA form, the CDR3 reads TGTGCCAGCAGCCCGGGACTAGCGGGTGAGCAGTACTTC.